The 21 T cell receptor beta chains below come from one sample, sequenced in a study of tissue T cells after allogeneic stem cell transplantation. Specified time point: mouse harvest day 7 after allogeneic transplant. Each mouse received 10^7 T-cell-depleted marrow cells plus 10^6 splenic CD5+ T cells by tail vein. Here immunoSEQ multiplex PCR was the method, and the copy in TCRdb shows in-frame clones only, minus some. The repertoire holds more than 4,500 clones, with 45% to 55% as singletons. The specimen was gut tissue. Receptors originate from a female BALB/c mouse given C57BL/6 T cells with graft-versus-host disease after an allogeneic hematopoietic cell transplant.

To note about this clone: Each gene name is a mouse one. The read gets to within 1 residue of the CDR3 end, and the germline J gene fills in the rest. The chain carries TRBV12-1 and TRBJ1-3; 9 bases line up with TRBD1. The CDR3 is 15 residues long. Germline V gene sequence: CDR1 SGHSN, CDR2 HYEKVE. V gave up 1 base and J gave up 2 bases; unmatched junction bases: 2. This chain's CDR3 is CASSLGTGTGNTLYF. The DNA read from the CDR3 is TGTGCCAGCTCTCTGGGGACAGGGACTGGAAATACGCTCTAT.

Notes on this clone: Gene names refer to mouse genes. The DNA ends 1 residue before the CDR3 does, and the rest of the CDR3 is filled in from the germline J gene. The rearrangement links TRBV29 to TRBJ2-5; 7 bases map to TRBD1. The CDR3 length is 13 residues. Unmatched junction bases numbered 0, after V lost 6 bases and J lost 0 bases. Germline CDR1 is MSHET and CDR2 is SYDVDS. The CDR3 loop reads CASRQGNQDTQYF. The DNA read from the CDR3 is TGTGCTAGCAGACAGGGGAACCAAGACACCCAGTAC.

This clone was observed a few times. Genes and germline are mouse. The read ends 1 residue early relative to the CDR3; the germline J gene fills the gap. The chain links TRBV26 to TRBJ1-2, with D perhaps matching TRBD1 (6 bases). Germline V gives CDR1 KGHPV, CDR2 FQNQEV (reference sequence). Trimming took off 4 bases at V and 0 bases at J, with 9 bases between the two ends. There are 14 residues in the CDR3. The CDR3 protein is CASSRRDTNSDYTF. Partial CDR3 DNA: TGTGCCAGCAGTCGTCGGGACACAAACTCCGACTACACC.

On this clone itself: Mouse names are used for the genes. The sequence runs out 1 residue before the end of the CDR3; the remainder is reconstructed from the germline J gene. The V and J genes are TRBV23 and TRBJ1-4; the DNA was not used to check the table's D call, TRBD1. Germline V gene sequence: CDR1 KGHTA, CDR2 FQNQQP. The CDR3 is 14 residues long. CDR3 DNA (partial): TGCTCCAGCAGTCAATCGACATCCAACGAAAGATTATTT. As protein: CSSSQSTSNERLF. From start to end, the CDR3 is CSSSQSTSNERLFF.

Of note for this clone: Gene names denote mouse genes. The read gets to within 1 residue of the CDR3 end, and the germline J gene fills in the rest. The genes are TRBV3 and TRBJ2-1; D gene unclear. Trimming shortened V by 1 base and J by 0 bases, and 4 bases separated the two germline ends. Germline CDR1 is SNHLY and CDR2 is FYNGKV (reference sequence). CDR3 length: 14 amino acids. CDR3 DNA, as far as it was read: TGTGCCAGCAGCTTAGGGGGTAACTATGCTGAGCAGTTC. This translates into CASSLGGNYAEQF. The full-length CDR3 reads as CASSLGGNYAEQFF.

A word on this clone: The genes and germline here are from mouse. The CDR3 is cut off 1 residue early in the read; its end comes from the germline J gene. The chain carries TRBV26 and TRBJ2-7; the D gene is possibly TRBD1 (6 bases). V lost 2 bases and J lost 4, with 9 bases in between. CDR3 length: 13 amino acids. In germline, CDR1 is KGHPV, CDR2 FQNQEV (reference sequence). The CDR3 sequence: CASSLGDKYEQYF. The sequenced part of the CDR3 DNA is TGTGCCAGCAGTCTGGGGGACAAATATGAACAGTAC. The whole variable domain, filled in from reference TRBV26 and TRBJ2-7, reads NSKVIQTPRYLVKGQGQKAKMRCIPEKGHPVVFWYQQNKNNEFKFLINFQNQEVLQQIDMTEKRFSAECPSNSPCSLEIQSSEAGDSALYLCASSLGDKYEQYFGPGTRLTVL.

This clone was detected only a few times. Gene and germline names: mouse. Coverage ceases 1 residue before the CDR3 finishes, and the germline J gene fills in the end. This sequence joins TRBV2 and TRBJ1-4; D is ambiguous. V was clipped by 0 bases and J by 7 bases, with 6 bases between them. The CDR3 is 13 amino acids. The V gene's germline CDR1 is LGHNA and CDR2 YSYQKL. The CDR3 loop reads CASSQERSERLFF. The covered CDR3 bases are TGTGCCAGCAGCCAAGAGAGGAGCGAAAGATTATTT.

This clone was counted a few times. Each gene name is a mouse one. The CDR3 end is not reached by the read, which stops 1 residue before it; the germline J gene fills it in. The V call is TRBV12-1, the J call TRBJ2-2, with D perhaps TRBD2 (6 bases). From germline, CDR1 is SGHSN and CDR2 HYEKVE. The V end lost 0 bases, the J end lost 4 bases, and 11 bases lay between the germline ends. CDR3 length: 15 residues. CDR3 sequence: CASSLAGGGTGQLYF. The DNA read from the CDR3 is TGTGCCAGCTCTCTCGCAGGTGGGGGCACCGGGCAGCTCTAC.

By frequency in the sample, this clone is medium-sized. Gene and germline names: mouse. The read stops 1 residue short of the end of the CDR3; the missing end is completed from the germline J gene. The J gene is TRBJ2-4, the V gene TRBV29, with D perhaps given as TRBD1 or TRBD2 (5 bases each). V was trimmed by 4 bases and J by 0 bases, leaving 5 bases between them. CDR3 length equals 13 residues. Per germline, CDR1 MSHET and CDR2 SYDVDS. Partial CDR3 DNA: TGTGCTAGCAGTTGGGGGAGTCAAAACACCTTGTAC. It translates to CASSWGSQNTLY. The full CDR3 protein is CASSWGSQNTLYF.

For this clone: Gene names are the mouse ones. The read ends 1 residue before the CDR3 terminus; that terminus is restored from the germline J gene. The chain uses TRBV24 and TRBJ2-7; TRBD1 is a possible D gene (5 bases). V shed 2 bases and J shed 3 bases, with 5 bases lying between them. The CDR3 consists of 12 residues. CDR1 is KGHTA, CDR2 FRNEEI, per germline. This chain's CDR3 is CASSLQGYEQYF. The covered CDR3 bases are TGTGCCAGCAGTCTGCAGGGCTATGAACAGTAC.

This clone was picked up a small number of times. Here the gene names and germline are mouse. With the read ending 1 residue before the CDR3 end, the germline J gene is used to fill in that end. The V and J genes are TRBV3 and TRBJ2-7, with TRBD1 matching over 7 bases. V gave up 0 bases and J gave up 4 bases; unmatched junction bases: 0. This CDR3 spans 13 amino acids. Germline V gene data show CDR1 as SNHLY and CDR2 as FYNGKV (reference sequence). The part of the CDR3 DNA that was read is TGTGCCAGCAGCTTAGCGGACAGGTATGAACAGTAC. Translated, it gives CASSLADRYEQY. The entire CDR3 protein is CASSLADRYEQYF.

Notes on this clone: Gene names follow the mouse nomenclature. With the read ending 1 residue before the CDR3 end, the germline J gene is used to fill in that end. This rearrangement joins TRBV15 to TRBJ2-1, with TRBD1 matching over 7 bases. Trimming at V came to 1 base and at J to 2 bases, leaving 2 bases not matched to a gene. From germline, CDR1 is SGHND and CDR2 FRSKSL. The CDR3 loop spans 15 amino acids. The CDR3 protein is CASSLGDSYYAEQFF. The sequenced CDR3 bases are TGTGCCAGCAGTTTAGGGGACAGCTACTATGCTGAGCAGTTC.

By its share, this clone is large. Gene names refer to mouse genes. The read stops 1 residue short of the end of the CDR3; the missing end is completed from the germline J gene. V is TRBV13-2 and J is TRBJ1-3; 7 bases line up with TRBD1. V shed 2 bases and J 1 base; nucleotides not matched to a gene: 6. This CDR3 is 16 amino acids long. CDR1 and CDR2 (germline): NNHNN, SYGAGS (reference sequence). The DNA read from the CDR3 is TGTGCCAGCGGTGACGCGGGACAGACATCTGGAAATACGCTCTAT. As protein: CASGDAGQTSGNTLY. The entire CDR3 is CASGDAGQTSGNTLYF.

Points on this clone: The gene symbols are mouse symbols. The observed sequence ends 1 residue before the CDR3 terminus, with the missing tail filled in from the germline J gene. The chain combines TRBV26 with TRBJ2-3; 10 bases are shared with TRBD2. CDR1 is KGHPV and CDR2 is FQNQEV in the germline V gene (reference sequence). The CDR3 spans 15 residues. J lost 1 base, V lost 6 bases, and 4 bases had no gene match. This CDR3 is CASSHWGGGAETLYF. CDR3 DNA (partial): TGTGCCAGCAGCCACTGGGGGGGAGGTGCAGAAACGCTGTAT.

This clone has only a few counts. The gene names given are mouse names. The CDR3 end falls 1 residue outside the read, so it is completed with the germline J gene. The chain recombines TRBV3 with TRBJ2-2; 8 bases match TRBD1. The CDR3 has 15 amino acids. Germline CDR1 reads SNHLY; CDR2 reads FYNGKV (reference sequence). Losses at the gene ends were 1 base for V and 2 bases for J; bases not matched to a gene: 0. CDR3 sequence: CASSLDRGNTGQLYF. The covered CDR3 bases are TGTGCCAGCAGCTTAGACAGGGGGAACACCGGGCAGCTCTAC.

With regard to this clone: The gene symbols are mouse symbols. From the germline J gene comes the end of the CDR3, since the read stops 1 residue before it. This chain joins TRBV23 and TRBJ2-1; TRBD1 is the table's D call, not checked against the DNA. The CDR3 extends over 13 amino acids. From germline, CDR1 is KGHTA and CDR2 FQNQQP. CDR3 bases read: TGCTCCAGCAGCCGGACAGGGTGGGCTGAGCAGTTC. It is translated as CSSSRTGWAEQF. The whole CDR3 reads CSSSRTGWAEQFF. Full variable domain (remainder filled in from reference TRBV23 and TRBJ2-1): DAAVTQKPRYLIKMKGQEAEMKCIPEKGHTAVFWYQQKQSKELKFLIYFQNQQPLDQIDMVKERFSAVCPSSSLCSLGIRTCEAEDSALYLCSSSRTGWAEQFFGPGTRLTVL.

To note about this clone: Germline and genes here are mouse. The read ends 1 residue shy of where the CDR3 ends; the end is completed using the germline J gene. The chain carries TRBV12-1 and TRBJ2-4, with 9 bases aligning to TRBD2. This CDR3 contains 14 residues. Looked up from germline, CDR1 is SGHSN and CDR2 is HYEKVE. The V and J ends lost 0 bases and 10 bases, in that order; junction bases with no gene match: 7. CDR3 bases read: TGTGCCAGCTCTCTCCTGGGGGGGATTAAGGCCTTGTAC. Translation: CASSLLGGIKALY. The whole CDR3 reads CASSLLGGIKALYF.

Comments on this clone: Gene names are mouse gene names. Read data end 1 residue before the CDR3 end; the end is taken from the germline J gene. The gene calls are TRBV3 and TRBJ2-3, with D uncertain. V gave up 0 bases and J gave up 1 base, with 5 bases separating them. CDR1 and CDR2 (germline): SNHLY, FYNGKV (reference sequence). CDR3 length equals 14 residues. CDR3 bases read: TGTGCCAGCAGCTTAGCGCTGGGTGCAGAAACGCTGTAT. It is translated as CASSLALGAETLY. The full CDR3 is CASSLALGAETLYF.

Worth noting for this clone: Mouse names are used for the genes. The read gets to within 1 residue of the CDR3 end, and the germline J gene fills in the rest. The V call is TRBV26, the J call TRBJ2-7; 11 nucleotides align to TRBD2. The CDR3 consists of 15 residues. The germline CDR1 and CDR2 sequences are KGHPV and FQNQEV (reference sequence). V dropped 2 bases and J dropped 4; count of bases not matched to a gene: 4. The DNA read from the CDR3 is TGTGCCAGCAGTCTGCCCGGGACTGGGGGATATGAACAGTAC. This sequence encodes CASSLPGTGGYEQY. The whole CDR3 reads CASSLPGTGGYEQYF.

In its sample, this clone was seen a few times. The genes and germline here are from mouse. The read stops 1 residue short of the end of the CDR3; the missing end is completed from the germline J gene. The rearrangement joins TRBV19 to TRBJ2-7; 10 nucleotides line up with TRBD2. This CDR3 comprises 14 residues. V gave up 1 base and J gave up 3 bases; unmatched junction bases: 1. Germline CDR1 and CDR2: FNHDT and SITEND (reference sequence). The CDR3 region is CASSILGGRYEQYF. The CDR3 DNA, read in part, is TGTGCCAGCAGTATACTGGGGGGGCGCTATGAACAGTAC.

A word on this clone: The gene symbols are mouse symbols. The sequence runs out 1 residue before the end of the CDR3; the remainder is reconstructed from the germline J gene. The chain is built from TRBV3 and TRBJ2-4; TRBD2 agrees at 11 bases. This CDR3 is built from 15 residues. The trim removed 2 bases at V and 2 bases at J, leaving 0 bases unmatched. Germline CDR1 is SNHLY and CDR2 is FYNGKV (reference sequence). CDR3: CASSLTGGAQNTLYF. Incomplete CDR3 DNA: TGTGCCAGCAGCTTAACTGGGGGGGCTCAAAACACCTTGTAC.